These 11 T cell receptor beta chains came from one sample sequenced in a study of control samples from healthy donors and cancer patients (dated by TCRdb to about 2020). Library preparation used the immunoSEQ multiplex PCR assay. Imported from immuneACCESS, the table was reduced by TCRdb to in-frame sequences with V and J called. These copies leave out some clones; in studies compared against another copy, an unresolved V gene accounts for under half, and the cause of the remainder is not known. Present in this sample are 150,000 to 200,000 clones, approximately 94% of which were seen just once. Over 1.3% of the sample goes to the ten largest clones. The sequencing input was blood. These receptor sequences come from a woman between 18 and 29 years old in good health.

The CDR3 bases are TGTGCCAGCACGGATCTTAACAATGAGCAGTTCTTC. Translated: CASTDLNNEQFF. V usage is TRBV7-2 and J usage is TRBJ2-1; D is unclear. V lost 7 bases and J lost 5, with 9 bases in between. The CDR3 is 12 residues long. From germline, CDR1 is SGHTA and CDR2 FQGNSA.

The V and J genes are TRBV3-1 (or the pseudogene TRBV3-2) and TRBJ2-1; no reliable D call. V lost 0 bases and J 0 bases, leaving 18 bases between the germline ends. CDR1 is LGHDT and CDR2 is YNNKEL in the germline V gene (reference sequence). The CDR3 contains 19 residues. CDR3: CASSQELLLRSGSYNEQFF. As DNA, the CDR3 is TGTGCCAGCAGCCAAGAACTTCTGCTCAGGTCTGGCTCCTACAATGAGCAGTTCTTC.

This chain joins TRBV19 and TRBJ2-2; weak D call: TRBD1 (6 bases). Germline-derived CDR1 and CDR2 are LNHDA and SQIVND (reference sequence). V was shortened by 6 bases and J by 2 bases, with 13 bases between the two germline ends. The CDR3 spans 15 residues. For the CDR3, the DNA is TGTGCCAGTAGGCATCGGACAGTAAACACCGGGGAGCTGTTTTTT. It is translated as CASRHRTVNTGELFF.

This chain joins TRBV15 and TRBJ1-2; 9 bases match TRBD1. The V gene's germline CDR1 is LNHNV and CDR2 YYDKDF (reference sequence). With V trimmed by 2 bases and J by 4 bases, 5 bases remained unmatched. This CDR3 region has 15 residues. The chain's CDR3 is CATSRSGTGIYGYTF. The CDR3 coding sequence is TGTGCCACCAGCAGATCCGGGACAGGGATCTATGGCTACACCTTC.

The V and J genes are TRBV5-1 and TRBJ2-4, with a tentative D call TRBD1 (6 bases). CDR1 and CDR2 (germline): SGHRS, YFSETQ. This CDR3 contains 13 residues. Trimming took 7 bases from V and 6 from J, leaving 14 bases between them. The CDR3 nucleotides are TGCGCCAGCTCCCAAGGGGGTTTAAACATTCAGTACTTC. Protein: CASSQGGLNIQYF.

The chain combines TRBV11-2 with TRBJ2-1; tentatively, D is TRBD2 (6 bases). Germline CDR1 reads SGHAT; CDR2 reads FQNNGV. V lost 3 bases and J lost 3, with 6 bases in between. The CDR3 length is 13 residues. The CDR3 region is CASSLEGYNEQFF. In DNA form, the CDR3 reads TGTGCCAGCAGCTTGGAGGGCTACAATGAGCAGTTCTTC.

This chain connects TRBV3-1 (or the pseudogene TRBV3-2) to TRBJ1-1, with D possibly matching TRBD1 (5 bases). V lost 0 bases and J 6 bases, leaving 8 bases between the germline ends. The V gene's germline CDR1 is LGHDT and CDR2 YNNKEL (reference sequence). CDR3 length: 13 residues. The CDR3 coding sequence is TGTGCCAGCAGCCAAGATTCGGGGGCTGAAGCTTTCTTT. It yields the protein CASSQDSGAEAFF.

The chain employs TRBV28 and TRBJ1-1, with 11 bases matching TRBD1. Looked up from germline, CDR1 is MDHEN and CDR2 is SYDVKM. The CDR3 contains 16 residues. V shed 8 bases and J 0 bases; nucleotides not matched to a gene: 8. The CDR3 DNA sequence: TGTGCCAGCCGGAGGGGGGACAGGGGGATGAACACTGAAGCTTTCTTT. Its protein product is CASRRGDRGMNTEAFF.

Written as DNA, the CDR3 is TGTGCCAGCAGTAAAATAACAGGGGGCATAGAGCAGTTCTTC. Encoded protein: CASSKITGGIEQFF. V gene TRBV27 combines with J gene TRBJ2-1, with 9 bases aligning to TRBD1. Germline CDR1 and CDR2: MNHEY and SMNVEV (reference sequence). Trimming removed 5 bases from V and 10 bases from J; junction bases left unmatched: 9. This CDR3 contains 14 residues.

The V gene is TRBV6-5, the J gene TRBJ1-1, with D hard to call. CDR3 length equals 12 residues. V lost 8 bases, J lost 4 bases, and 11 bases lay in between. Germline V lookup: CDR1 MNHEY, CDR2 SVGAGI. CDR3 sequence (DNA): TGTGCCAGCGGGGTTTGGGGCACTGAAGCTTTCTTT. Translated: CASGVWGTEAFF.

About this clone itself: Other nucleotide sequences from this sample produce the same CDR3. The chain uses TRBV4-1 and TRBJ1-2, with D unclear. V lost 0 bases and J lost 1, with 6 bases in between. The CDR3 sequence is 14 residues long. Germline-derived CDR1 and CDR2 are MGHRA and YSYEKL. CDR3 nucleotides: TGCGCCAGCAGCCAAGAGGGCAGTAACTATGGCTACACCTTC. This translates into CASSQEGSNYGYTF.